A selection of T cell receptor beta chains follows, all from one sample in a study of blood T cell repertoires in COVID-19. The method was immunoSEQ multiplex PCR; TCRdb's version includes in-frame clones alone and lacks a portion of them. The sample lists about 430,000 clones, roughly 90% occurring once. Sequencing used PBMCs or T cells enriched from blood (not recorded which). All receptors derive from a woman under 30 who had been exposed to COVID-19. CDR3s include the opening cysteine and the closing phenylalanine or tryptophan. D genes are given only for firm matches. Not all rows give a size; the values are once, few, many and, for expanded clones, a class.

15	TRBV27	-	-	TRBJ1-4	CASSLGGPSGEKLFF	TGTGCCAGCAGTTTAGGGGGCCCCAGTGGTGAAAAACTGTTTTTT
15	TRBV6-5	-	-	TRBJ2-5	CATNYREGHVETQYF	TGTGCCACCAACTACAGGGAGGGACATGTGGAGACCCAGTACTTC
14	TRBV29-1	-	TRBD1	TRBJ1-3	CSVVAQGAGNTIYF	TGCAGCGTTGTAGCCCAGGGGGCCGGAAACACCATATATTTT
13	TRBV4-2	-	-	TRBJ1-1	CASSWAGDTEAFF	TGTGCCAGCAGCTGGGCGGGGGACACTGAAGCTTTCTTT
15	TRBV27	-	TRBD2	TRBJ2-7	CARSLRRGTGGEQYF	TGTGCCCGCAGTTTACGGCGGGGAACGGGGGGGGAGCAGTACTTC
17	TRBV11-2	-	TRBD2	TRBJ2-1	CASSAPSGGASYNEQFF	TGTGCCAGCAGCGCCCCTAGCGGGGGGGCTTCCTACAATGAGCAGTTCTTC
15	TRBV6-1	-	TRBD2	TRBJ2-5	CASSEGLAGRETQYF	TGTGCCAGCAGTGAGGGACTAGCGGGCCGAGAGACCCAGTACTTC
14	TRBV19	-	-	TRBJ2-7	CASSMGLSSYEQYF	TGTGCCAGTAGTATGGGACTCTCCTCCTACGAGCAGTACTTC
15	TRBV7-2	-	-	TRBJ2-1	CASSLERVAANEQFF	TGTGCCAGCAGCTTAGAGAGGGTGGCTGCGAATGAGCAGTTCTTC
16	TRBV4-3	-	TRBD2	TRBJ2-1	CASSQRLAGGYNEQFF	TGCGCCAGCAGCCAAAGATTAGCGGGGGGTTACAATGAGCAGTTCTTC
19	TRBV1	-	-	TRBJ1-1	CTSSQVEPRDRGPLTEAFF	TGCACCAGCAGCCAAGTTGAACCCCGGGACAGGGGGCCGTTAACTGAAGCTTTCTTT
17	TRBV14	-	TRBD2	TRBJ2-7	CASSQDFALAGIYEQYF	TGTGCCAGCAGCCAAGATTTCGCACTAGCGGGAATCTACGAGCAGTACTTC
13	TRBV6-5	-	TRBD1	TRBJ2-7	CASEGAQPYEQYF	TGTGCCAGTGAGGGGGCCCAACCCTACGAGCAGTACTTC
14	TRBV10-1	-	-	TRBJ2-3	CASSEGGQQDTQYF	TGCGCCAGCAGTGAAGGAGGACAGCAAGATACGCAGTATTTT
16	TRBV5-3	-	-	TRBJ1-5	CARSEVFGRPNQPQHF	TGTGCCAGAAGCGAGGTTTTTGGTCGTCCCAATCAGCCCCAGCATTTT
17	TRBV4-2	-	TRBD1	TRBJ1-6	CASSHVRQGSLDSPLHF	TGTGCCAGCAGCCACGTGAGACAGGGAAGTTTGGATTCACCCCTCCACTTT
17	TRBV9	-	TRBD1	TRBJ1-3	CASSVLGATGAGNTIYF	TGTGCCAGCAGCGTACTCGGGGCAACAGGGGCTGGAAACACCATATATTTT
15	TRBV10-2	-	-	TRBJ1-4	CASRLRAANNEKLFF	TGCGCCAGCCGCCTGAGGGCAGCGAATAATGAAAAACTGTTTTTT
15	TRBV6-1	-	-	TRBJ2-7	CASSEDQGFPYEQYF	TGTGCCAGCAGTGAAGACCAGGGGTTCCCCTACGAGCAGTACTTC
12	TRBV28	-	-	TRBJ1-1	CASSLFFTEAFF	TGTGCCAGCAGTTTGTTCTTCACTGAAGCTTTCTTT
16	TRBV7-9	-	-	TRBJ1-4	CASSIGKRTWGEKLFF	TGTGCCAGCAGTATAGGAAAGCGGACTTGGGGTGAAAAACTGTTTTTT
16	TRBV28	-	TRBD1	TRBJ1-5	CASSLVWGQGNQPQHF	TGTGCCAGCAGTTTAGTGTGGGGACAGGGGAATCAGCCCCAGCATTTT
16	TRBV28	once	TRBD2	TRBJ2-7	CASSTSTSGSPREQYF	TGTGCCAGCAGTACCTCGACTAGCGGGAGTCCGCGGGAGCAGTACTTC
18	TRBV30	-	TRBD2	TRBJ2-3	CAWSAIAGGLSSTDTQYF	TGTGCCTGGAGCGCCATAGCGGGGGGGCTCTCTAGCACAGATACGCAGTATTTT
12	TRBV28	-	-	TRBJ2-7	CASSGVAYEQYF	TGTGCCAGCAGCGGGGTGGCCTACGAGCAGTACTTC
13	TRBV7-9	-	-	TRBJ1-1	CASSLGGITEAFF	TGTGCCAGCAGCTTAGGCGGGATAACTGAAGCTTTCTTT
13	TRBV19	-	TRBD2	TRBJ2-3	CASQTTSGSAQYF	TGTGCCAGTCAAACGACTAGCGGGAGCGCGCAGTATTTT
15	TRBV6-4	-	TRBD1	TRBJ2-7	CASSDQGGTGEEQYF	TGTGCCAGCAGTGACCAGGGGGGGACAGGGGAAGAGCAGTACTTC
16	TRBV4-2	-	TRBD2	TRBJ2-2	CASTPAREGHTGELFF	TGTGCCAGCACCCCGGCCCGGGAGGGCCACACCGGGGAGCTGTTTTTT
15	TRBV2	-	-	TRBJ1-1	CASSEFKTANFEAFF	TGTGCCAGCAGTGAGTTTAAGACTGCGAACTTCGAAGCTTTCTTT
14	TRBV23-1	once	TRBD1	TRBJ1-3	CASRDRHSGNTIYF	TGCGCCAGCAGGGACAGGCACTCTGGAAACACCATATATTTT
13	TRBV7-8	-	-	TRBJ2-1	CASSPQGYNEQFF	TGTGCCAGCAGCCCCCAGGGATACAATGAGCAGTTCTTC
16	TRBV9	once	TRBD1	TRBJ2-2	CASSVGQGTNTGELFF	TGTGCCAGCAGCGTAGGACAGGGGACCAACACCGGGGAGCTGTTTTTT
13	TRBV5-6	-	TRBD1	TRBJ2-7	CASSPGQPYEQYF	TGTGCCAGCAGTCCGGGACAGCCCTACGAGCAGTACTTC
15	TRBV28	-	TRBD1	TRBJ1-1	CASSFGTGGSYRIIF	TGTGCCAGCAGTTTTGGGACAGGGGGCTCCTATCGAATCATATTT
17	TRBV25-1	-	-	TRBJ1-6	CASSALDGQFYNSPLHF	TGTGCCAGCAGTGCTCTAGACGGACAGTTCTATAATTCACCCCTCCACTTT
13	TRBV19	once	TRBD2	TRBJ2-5	CASRLAGQETQYF	TGTGCCAGTAGGCTAGCGGGCCAAGAGACCCAGTACTTC
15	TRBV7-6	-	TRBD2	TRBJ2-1	CASSLQAGGYNEQFF	TGTGCCAGCAGCTTACAAGCGGGAGGCTACAATGAGCAGTTCTTC
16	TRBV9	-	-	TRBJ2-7	CASSVGELGQGYEQYF	TGTGCCAGCAGCGTAGGCGAGTTGGGACAAGGCTACGAGCAGTACTTC
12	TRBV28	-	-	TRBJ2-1	CASSRLRNEQFF	TGTGCCAGCAGCCGACTACGCAACGAGCAGTTCTTC
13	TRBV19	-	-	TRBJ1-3	CATFHYSGNTIYF	TGTGCCACCTTTCACTACTCTGGAAACACCATATATTTT
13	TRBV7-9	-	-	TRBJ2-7	CASSFPRSYEQYF	TGTGCCAGCAGCTTTCCGCGGAGCTACGAGCAGTACTTC
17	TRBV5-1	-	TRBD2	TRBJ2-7	CASSTGLAGGPSYEQYF	TGCGCCAGCAGCACCGGACTAGCGGGAGGGCCGTCCTACGAGCAGTACTTC
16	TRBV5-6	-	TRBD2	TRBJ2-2	CASSKLAGVSTGELFF	TGTGCCAGCAGCAAACTAGCGGGGGTGAGCACCGGGGAGCTGTTTTTT
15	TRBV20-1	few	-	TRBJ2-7	CSASVPGLNSYEQYF	TGCAGTGCTAGTGTTCCAGGGCTTAACTCCTACGAGCAGTACTTC
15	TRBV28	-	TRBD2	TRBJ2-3	CASNPGGGGTDTQYF	TGTGCCAGCAACCCGGGAGGAGGCGGCACAGATACGCAGTATTTT
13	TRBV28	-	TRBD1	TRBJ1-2	CASSGTGVLGYTF	TGTGCCAGCAGTGGGACAGGGGTTTTGGGCTACACCTTC
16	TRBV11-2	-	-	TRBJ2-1	CASSPSGGSSYNEQFF	TGTGCCAGCAGCCCGTCGGGTGGGAGCTCCTACAATGAGCAGTTCTTC
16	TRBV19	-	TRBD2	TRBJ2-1	CASSMGTSGRGGEQFF	TGTGCCAGTAGTATGGGGACTAGCGGGAGGGGCGGTGAGCAGTTCTTC
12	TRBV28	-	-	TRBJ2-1	CASSSASDEQFF	TGTGCCAGCAGTTCGGCTAGCGATGAGCAGTTCTTC
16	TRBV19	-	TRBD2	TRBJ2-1	CASTTIGLANYNEQFF	TGTGCCAGTACCACCATCGGACTAGCGAATTACAATGAGCAGTTCTTC